This T cell receptor beta chain originates from a study of blood T cell repertoires in COVID-19. Study details: Samples came from the United States, Italy and Spain, spanning acute and convalescent COVID-19. T cells, B-cell-depleted T cells, or PBMCs supplied cDNA or gDNA.

Original processing notes: Amplification of reference gene primers provided the estimated nucleated cell counts. The method was immunoSEQ multiplex PCR; TCRdb's version includes in-frame clones alone and lacks a portion of them. D and trimming were read from the DNA, whereas the V and J calls and clone size are those reported in that table. The profile shows about 140,000 clones, more than 75% of them singletons. This clone was found once. V was clipped by 0 bases and J by 5 bases, with 14 bases between them. In germline, CDR1 is SGDLS, CDR2 YYNGEE. The CDR3 sequence is 15 residues long. The rearrangement uses TRBV9 and TRBJ1-1; D is unclear. Source material: peripheral blood. This clonotype was obtained from a woman between 50 and 59 years old with active or convalescent COVID-19. CDR3 loop: CASSVGRRSGTEAFF. The CDR3 nucleotides read TGTGCCAGCAGCGTAGGTAGACGATCGGGTACTGAAGCTTTCTTT. The variable domain in full, with the rest retrieved from reference TRBV9 and TRBJ1-1, is DSGVTQTPKHLITATGQRVTLRCSPRSGDLSVYWYQQSLDQGLQFLIQYYNGEERAKGNILERFSAQQFPDLHSELNLSSLELGDSALYFCASSVGRRSGTEAFFGQGTRLTVV.